This TCR beta chain was obtained from a study of beta chain features in type 1 diabetes. Study summary: On cell yields, gender and age, patients and healthy donors were similar.

With V trimmed by 4 bases and J by 6 bases, 15 bases remained unmatched. CDR3 length equals 17 residues. Germline values: CDR1 SGHRS, CDR2 YFSETQ. CD45RO/CCR7/CD25/CD127/CD95/CD27 staining was used to isolate CD4+ naive, central memory, regulatory and stem cell-like memory cells by sorting. Reverse transcribing all isolated RNA meant expressed TCRB transcripts were sequenced. Sequencing was performed with immunoSEQ multiplex PCR; in TCRdb, only in-frame clones are kept and a portion is missing. The table has roughly 170,000 clones, around 13% seen once. This clone has only a few counts. The chain is built from TRBV5-1 and TRBJ2-2, with 7 bases lining up with TRBD1. The sequence was obtained from a young woman in good health. The sequencing sample was made of central memory CD4+ T cells from blood. The CDR3 sequence: CASSATYQGVNAGELFF. CDR3 nucleotide sequence: TGCGCCAGCAGCGCGACTTACCAGGGGGTAAACGCCGGGGAGCTGTTTTTT.